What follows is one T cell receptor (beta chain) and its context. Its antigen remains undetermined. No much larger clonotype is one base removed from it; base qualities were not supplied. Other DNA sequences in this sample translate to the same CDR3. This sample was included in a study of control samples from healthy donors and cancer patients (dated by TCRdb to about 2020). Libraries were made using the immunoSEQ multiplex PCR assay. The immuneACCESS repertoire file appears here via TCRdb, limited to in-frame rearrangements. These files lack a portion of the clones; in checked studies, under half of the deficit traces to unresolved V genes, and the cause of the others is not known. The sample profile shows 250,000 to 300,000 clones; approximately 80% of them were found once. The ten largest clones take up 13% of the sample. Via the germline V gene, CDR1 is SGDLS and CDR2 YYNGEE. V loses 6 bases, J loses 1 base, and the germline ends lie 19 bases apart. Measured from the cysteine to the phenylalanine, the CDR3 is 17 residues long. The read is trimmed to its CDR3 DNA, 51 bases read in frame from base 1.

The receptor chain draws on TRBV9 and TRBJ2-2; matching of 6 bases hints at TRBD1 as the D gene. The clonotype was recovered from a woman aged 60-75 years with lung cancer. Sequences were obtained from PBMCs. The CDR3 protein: CASTGAGSHLNTGELFF. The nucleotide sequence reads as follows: TGTGCCAGCACAGGGGCCGGATCCCACTTGAACACCGGGGAGCTGTTTTTT.